The present entry profiles one T cell receptor beta chain with its context. The authors isolated at least 6 million PBMCs per sample. The sample is drawn from a study of blood T cells in healthy people across ages. Alongside a J-beta primer mix, a sample-barcoded 5' primer served in a second PCR lasting about 7 to 12 cycles. Per-sample output comprised a minimum of 2.5 million paired-end reads containing CDR3. A single record per CDR3 protein comes from TCRdb applying MiXCR to the 5' RACE reads. The data show 1.6 million or so distinct CDR3 sequences, about 31% seen once. Sequencing was performed on blood. The clonotype originates from a woman in her thirties in good health.

Here the CDR3 reads CSATGTNNQPQHF. The CDR3 DNA reads as TGCAGTGCTACCGGGACCAACAATCAGCCCCAGCATTTT. The chain couples TRBV20-1 to TRBJ1-5; D is possibly TRBD1 (5 bases). The V gene's germline CDR1 is DFQATT and CDR2 SNEGSKA (reference sequence). Trimming took off 4 bases at V and 3 bases at J, with 10 bases between the two ends. This CDR3 has 13 residues.